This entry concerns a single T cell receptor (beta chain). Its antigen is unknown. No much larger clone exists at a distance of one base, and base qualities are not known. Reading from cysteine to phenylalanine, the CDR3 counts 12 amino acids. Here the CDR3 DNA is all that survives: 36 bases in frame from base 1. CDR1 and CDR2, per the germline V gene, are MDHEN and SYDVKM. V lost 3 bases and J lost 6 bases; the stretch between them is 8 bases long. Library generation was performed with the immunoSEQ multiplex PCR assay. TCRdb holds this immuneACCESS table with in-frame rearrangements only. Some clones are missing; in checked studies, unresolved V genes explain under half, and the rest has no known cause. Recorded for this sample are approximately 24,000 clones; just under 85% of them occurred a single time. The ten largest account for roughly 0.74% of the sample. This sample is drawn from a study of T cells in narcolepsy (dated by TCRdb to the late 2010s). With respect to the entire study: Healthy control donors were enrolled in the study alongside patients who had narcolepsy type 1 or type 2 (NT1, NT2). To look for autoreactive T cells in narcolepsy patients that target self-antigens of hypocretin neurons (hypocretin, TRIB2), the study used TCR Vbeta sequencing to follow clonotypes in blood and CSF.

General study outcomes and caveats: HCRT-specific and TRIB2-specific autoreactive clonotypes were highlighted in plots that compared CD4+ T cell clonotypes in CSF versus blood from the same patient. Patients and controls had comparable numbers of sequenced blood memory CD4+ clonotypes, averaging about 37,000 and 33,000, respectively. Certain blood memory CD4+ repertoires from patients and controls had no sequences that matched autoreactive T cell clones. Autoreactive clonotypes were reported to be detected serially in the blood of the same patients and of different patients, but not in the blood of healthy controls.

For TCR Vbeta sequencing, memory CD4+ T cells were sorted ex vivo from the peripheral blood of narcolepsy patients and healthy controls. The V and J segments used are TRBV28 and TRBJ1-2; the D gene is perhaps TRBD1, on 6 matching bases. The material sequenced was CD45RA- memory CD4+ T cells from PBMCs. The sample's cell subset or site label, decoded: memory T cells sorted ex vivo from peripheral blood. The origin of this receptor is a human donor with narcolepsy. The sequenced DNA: TGTGCCAGCAGTTTTTCAGGGGATGGCTACACCTTC. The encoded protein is CASSFSGDGYTF.